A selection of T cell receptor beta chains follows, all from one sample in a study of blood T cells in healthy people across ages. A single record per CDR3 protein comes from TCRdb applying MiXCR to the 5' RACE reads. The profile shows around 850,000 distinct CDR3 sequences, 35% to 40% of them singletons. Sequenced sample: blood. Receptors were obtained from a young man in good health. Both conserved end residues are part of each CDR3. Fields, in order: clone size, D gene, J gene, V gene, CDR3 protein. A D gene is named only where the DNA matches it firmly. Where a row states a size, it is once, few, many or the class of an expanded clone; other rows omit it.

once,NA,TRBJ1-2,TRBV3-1,CASSQGKKANYGYTF
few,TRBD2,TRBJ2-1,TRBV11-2,CASSSLAGSLFLSSYNEQFF
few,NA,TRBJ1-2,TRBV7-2,CASSPESQGSGYTF
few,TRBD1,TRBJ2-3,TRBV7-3,CASSFGTGASSTDTQYF
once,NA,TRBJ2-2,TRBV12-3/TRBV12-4,CASSLGTVGRGELFF
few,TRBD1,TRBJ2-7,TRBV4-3,CASSPGTGAGYTGYEQYF
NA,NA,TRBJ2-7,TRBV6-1,CASSTTGTYEQYF
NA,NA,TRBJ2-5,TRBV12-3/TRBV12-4,CASSVLVLETQYF
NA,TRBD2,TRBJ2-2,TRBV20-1,CSAAPRLATGELFF
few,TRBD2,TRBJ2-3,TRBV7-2,CASSLAGGFADTQYF
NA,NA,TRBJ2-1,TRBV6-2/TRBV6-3,CASSLSGGGPPQFF
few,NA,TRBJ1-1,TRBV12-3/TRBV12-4,CASSLGVEAGTEAFF
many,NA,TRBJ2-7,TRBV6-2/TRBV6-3,CASSTTDREQYF
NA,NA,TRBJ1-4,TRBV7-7,CASSLRQGEKLFF
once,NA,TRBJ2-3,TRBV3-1,CASSQEVATTDTQYF
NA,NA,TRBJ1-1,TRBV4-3,CASSQDGAGWGEAFF
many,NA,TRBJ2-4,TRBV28,CASSLGSKNIQYF
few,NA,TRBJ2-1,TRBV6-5,CASRPPMGSYNEQFF
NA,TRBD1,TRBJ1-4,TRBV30,CAWEQGNDEKLFF
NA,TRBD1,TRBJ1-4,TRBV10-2,CASSERGGQGYTNEKLFF
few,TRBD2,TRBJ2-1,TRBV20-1,CSAERRGGTYDEQFF